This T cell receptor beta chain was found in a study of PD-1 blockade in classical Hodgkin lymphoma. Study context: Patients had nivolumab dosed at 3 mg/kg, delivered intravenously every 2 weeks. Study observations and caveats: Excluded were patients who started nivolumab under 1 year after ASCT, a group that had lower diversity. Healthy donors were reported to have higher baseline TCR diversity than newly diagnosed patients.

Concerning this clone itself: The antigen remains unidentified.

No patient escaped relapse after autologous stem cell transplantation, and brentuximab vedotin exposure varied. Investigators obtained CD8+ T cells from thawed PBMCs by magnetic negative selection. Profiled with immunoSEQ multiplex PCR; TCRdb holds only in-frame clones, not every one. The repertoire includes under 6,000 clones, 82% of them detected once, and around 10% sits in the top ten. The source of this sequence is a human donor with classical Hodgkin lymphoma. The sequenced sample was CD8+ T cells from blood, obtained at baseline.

The CDR3, as DNA: TGTGCCAGCGGAACTTACACCGGGGAGCTGTTTTTT. Encoded protein: CASGTYTGELFF. The chain couples TRBV27 to TRBJ2-2; no firm D call. Trimming removed 8 bases from V and 3 bases from J, with 7 bases in between. Per the germline V gene, CDR1 is MNHEY and CDR2 is SMNVEV (reference sequence). The CDR3 spans 12 residues.